This T cell receptor beta chain was profiled in a study of T cell responses to AZD1222 COVID-19 vaccine. Profiled with immunoSEQ multiplex PCR; TCRdb holds only in-frame clones, not every one. Among approximately 190,000 clones listed, almost 95% were seen once. This clone was counted a single time. What it binds is not known. Study results and limitations: Among the donors, most were white British and more were female, and clonal diversity was possibly underestimated.

The CDR3 is made up of 16 amino acids. The V and J ends lost 5 bases and 5 bases, in that order; junction bases with no gene match: 7. Germline V lookup: CDR1 SGHAT, CDR2 FQNNGV. The receptor's source is an adult in good health. J is TRBJ2-2 and V is TRBV11-2, with 11 nucleotides matching TRBD2. The sample was peripheral blood, taken on day 0 of AZD1222 vaccination. The CDR3 DNA reads TGTGCCAGCAGCCCTGTAGCGGGAGGGAGGACCGGGGAGCTGTTTTTT. This encodes CASSPVAGGRTGELFF.